This T cell receptor beta chain was recorded in a study of post-analysis software for immune sequencing data. Study results and caveats: Patients carried roughly 5 TRBV segments more frequently than controls did, and TRBV5-6, TRBV5-1 and TRBV20-1 were among them.

TCR beta libraries were prepared from cDNA with unique molecular identifiers. TCRdb reanalysed the PCR reads using MiXCR and keeps one entry per CDR3 protein. The sample lists 600,000 to 750,000 distinct CDR3 sequences, approximately 59% occurring once. There are 19 residues in the CDR3. Germline V gene data show CDR1 as SGHAT and CDR2 as FQNNGV. The V gene end was trimmed by 6 bases and the J gene end by 7 bases; junction bases not matched to a gene: 24. With regard to this clonotype: What it recognizes is unknown.

This rearrangement joins TRBV11-2 to TRBJ2-1; TRBD1 aligns across 7 bases. Material: blood. This clonotype was obtained from a girl between 2 and 10 years old with multiple sclerosis. The CDR3 DNA sequence: TGTGCCAGCAGACCCAAGTGGTCCGGGACAGCTAAGGAACGGAATGAGCAGTTCTTC. Residues: CASRPKWSGTAKERNEQFF. The full variable domain, in which reference TRBV11-2 and TRBJ2-1 provide the parts outside the CDR3, is EAGVAQSPRYKIIEKRQSVAFWCNPISGHATLYWYQQILGQGPKLLIQFQNNGVVDDSQLPKDRFSAERLKGVDSTLKIQPAKLEDSAVYLCASRPKWSGTAKERNEQFFGPGTRLTVL.